Sequencing of this T cell receptor beta chain was carried out in a study of human T cells and chemical hapten exposure. Study-wide background: Per-sample TCR yield variation was attributed mainly to small pooled library volume differences. Study conclusions and caveats: The formation of large CDR3 similarity clusters by expanded TCRs significantly exceeded that of controls. With regard to DPC sensitization, TCRs above 1 in 1000 frequency did not change.

Time point indicated: patch test 2, 6 weeks after DPC sensitization. Treatment described: therapeutic diphenylcyclopropenone sensitization with weekly scalp DPC. TCRdb independently ran MiXCR on the RACE reads; one entry per CDR3 protein. This sample yields 96,000 or so distinct CDR3 sequences, of which approximately 8.6% are seen a single time; more than 2% belongs to the top ten. Between the trimmed V and J ends, which lost 0 bases and 10 bases, there was a span of 15 bases. Per germline, CDR1 LGHNA and CDR2 YSLEER. The CDR3 covers 14 residues. As regards this clonotype: Its matching antigen is unknown.

Sequenced material: whole blood, taken in connection with sensitization to the hapten diphenylcyclopropenone (DPC). The V gene is TRBV4-3, the J gene TRBJ1-1; a possible D gene is TRBD1 (6 bases). This TCR came from a woman between 35 and 50 years old with alopecia areata. Some clones in this sample may be carry-over from other donors' samples. The CDR3 protein is CASSQDLGRGGAFF. Here the CDR3 DNA reads TGCGCCAGCAGCCAAGATCTAGGGAGGGGGGGAGCTTTCTTT.